This T cell receptor (beta chain) was obtained from a study of shared clonotypes between healthy human individuals. This CDR3 comprises 14 residues. V was clipped by 7 bases and J by 6 bases; unmatched bases: 11. Looked up from germline, CDR1 is MNHNY and CDR2 is SVGAGI (reference sequence). Study results and caveats: Memory subsets generally showed smaller estimated richness than naive subsets did.

The run depth of the assay was deep. Each sorted subset replicate got 200 ng genomic DNA, tens of thousands of genomes. Clones were sequenced by immunoSEQ multiplex PCR, and TCRdb holds only the in-frame ones, with some missing. The sample has about 770,000 clones, approximately 72% seen once. With respect to this clone: Antigen: not known.

Source material: memory CD4+ T cells sorted from blood. Subset defined: CD45RA-negative fraction. V usage is TRBV6-6 and J usage is TRBJ2-7, with TRBD2 matching 8 bases. This receptor was identified in a woman in her 30s in good health. The CDR3, as DNA: TGTGCCAGCAAGGGGAGCGGGAGAACTGGCGAGCAGTACTTC. Translated, it gives CASKGSGRTGEQYF.